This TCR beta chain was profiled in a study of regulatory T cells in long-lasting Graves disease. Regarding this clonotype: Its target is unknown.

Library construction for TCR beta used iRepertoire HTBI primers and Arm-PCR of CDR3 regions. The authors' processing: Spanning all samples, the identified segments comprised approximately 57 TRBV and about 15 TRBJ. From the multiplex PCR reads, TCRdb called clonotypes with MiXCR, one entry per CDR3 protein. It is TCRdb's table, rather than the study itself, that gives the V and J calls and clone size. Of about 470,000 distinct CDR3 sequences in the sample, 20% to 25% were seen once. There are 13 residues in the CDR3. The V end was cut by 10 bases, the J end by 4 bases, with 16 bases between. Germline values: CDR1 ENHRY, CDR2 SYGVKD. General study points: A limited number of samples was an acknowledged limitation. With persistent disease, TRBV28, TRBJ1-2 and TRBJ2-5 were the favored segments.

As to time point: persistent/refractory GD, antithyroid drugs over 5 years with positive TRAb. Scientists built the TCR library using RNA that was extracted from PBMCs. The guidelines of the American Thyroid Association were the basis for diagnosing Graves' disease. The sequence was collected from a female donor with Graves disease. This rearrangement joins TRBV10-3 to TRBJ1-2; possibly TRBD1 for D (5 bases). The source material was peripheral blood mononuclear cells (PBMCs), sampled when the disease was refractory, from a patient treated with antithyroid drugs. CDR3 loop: CATRDEAFYGYTF. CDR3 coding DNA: TGTGCCACCCGGGACGAGGCCTTCTATGGCTACACCTTC.